Sequencing of this T cell receptor (beta chain) was carried out in a study of hypomethylating agent response in myelodysplastic syndrome. TCRdb keeps only in-frame clones here, not all; method: immunoSEQ multiplex PCR. The sample lists thousands of clones, less than 85% occurring once. CDR1 is MNHEY and CDR2 is SMNVEV in the germline V gene (reference sequence). CDR3 length equals 14 residues. Specimen: bone marrow, collected before or after starting hypomethylating agent treatment for myelodysplastic syndrome (not recorded which). The chain is built from TRBV27 and TRBJ2-5, with 9 bases fitting TRBD1. The J call is doubtful: the DNA matches TRBJ2-7 better. The TCR sequence derives from a human donor with myelodysplastic syndrome. CDR3 in DNA: TGTGCCAGCAGTTTGTACAGGGGGCGAGGCGAGCAGTACTTC. As protein: CASSLYRGRGEQYF.